Below are 13 T cell receptor beta chains sequenced from a single sample in a study of cytomegalovirus exposure and HLA in healthy donors. The PCR used 60 Vbeta and 13 Jbeta primers. The method was immunoSEQ multiplex PCR; TCRdb's version includes in-frame clones alone and lacks a portion of them. The sample shows some 200,000 clones, 79% of them seen only once. The specimen was PBMCs. The origin of the receptors is a girl aged 10 to 17 in good health and CMV-seropositive.

This clone was seen more than once but under ten times. The rearrangement joins TRBV7-2 to TRBJ2-3; TRBD2 aligns across 10 bases. The CDR3 is 17 residues long. The V segment lost 4 bases and the J segment 2 bases; nucleotides outside the gene matches: 9. Per germline, CDR1 SGHTA and CDR2 FQGNSA. The CDR3 nucleotides are TGTGCCAGCAGCTCACGTATTAGCGGGGGGCCCACAGATACGCAGTATTTT. It is translated as CASSSRISGGPTDTQYF.

V gene TRBV19 combines with J gene TRBJ2-3; tentative D call: TRBD1 (6 bases). Germline CDR1 and CDR2: LNHDA and SQIVND (reference sequence). This CDR3 spans 16 amino acids. V was cut by 3 bases and J by 6 bases, with 19 bases left in between. DNA of the CDR3: TGTGCCAGTAGTATTGGGGGCTCCCCTACCTCCGATACGCAGTATTTT. It is translated as CASSIGGSPTSDTQYF.

This rearrangement joins TRBV11-3 to TRBJ2-3; possibly TRBD2 for D (6 bases). CDR3 length equals 15 residues. Germline lookup yields CDR1 SGHNT and CDR2 YENEEA. Trimming pared 5 bases from V and 0 bases from J, leaving 12 bases between. The CDR3 sequence is CASSQTSLSTDTQYF. The CDR3 DNA reads TGTGCCAGCAGCCAAACTAGCCTTAGCACAGATACGCAGTATTTT. Drawing the rest from reference TRBV11-3 and TRBJ2-3, the complete variable domain is EAGVVQSPRYKIIEKKQPVAFWCNPISGHNTLYWYLQNLGQGPELLIRYENEEAVDDSQLPKDRFSAERLKGVDSTLKIQPAELGDSAVYLCASSQTSLSTDTQYFGPGTRLTVL.

V and J are TRBV5-5 and TRBJ2-2; 8 nucleotides line up with TRBD2. The CDR3 loop spans 15 amino acids. Trimming took 1 base from V and 5 from J; bases not matched to a gene: 4. Germline loops: CDR1 SGHKS, CDR2 YYEKEE (reference sequence). DNA of the CDR3: TGTGCCAGCAGCTTGAACGGGGGGGCGACCGGGGAGCTGTTTTTT. It codes for CASSLNGGATGELFF.

This clone has only a few counts. The chain is built from TRBV27 and TRBJ2-1; 9 bases match TRBD2. The CDR3 has 16 amino acids. V trimming: 1 base; J trimming: 9 bases; junction bases outside the gene matches: 10. Germline loops: CDR1 MNHEY, CDR2 SMNVEV (reference sequence). The CDR3 here is CASSLYAGGPEREQFF. CDR3 DNA: TGTGCCAGCAGTTTATACGCGGGGGGGCCGGAGCGTGAGCAGTTCTTC.

The V and J genes are TRBV12-5 and TRBJ1-5; D is perhaps TRBD1 (6 bases). Germline CDR1 reads LGHNT; CDR2 reads FRNRAP. V lost 3 bases and J 2 bases, leaving 20 bases between the germline ends. CDR3 length: 18 residues. CDR3 loop: CASGFTIPGHNGNQPQHF. The CDR3 DNA is TGTGCTAGTGGTTTTACAATTCCGGGACACAACGGCAATCAGCCCCAGCATTTT.

The V call is TRBV10-1, the J call TRBJ2-3; TRBD2 matches at 9 bases. The CDR3 consists of 16 residues. V shed 6 bases and J 3 bases; nucleotides not matched to a gene: 10. Per germline, CDR1 WNHNN and CDR2 SYGVQD (reference sequence). For the CDR3, the DNA is TGCGCCAGCAGCGAATCTAGCGGGGTAGCGACAGATACGCAGTATTTT. It specifies CASSESSGVATDTQYF.

V usage is TRBV19 and J usage is TRBJ2-7, with 7 bases fitting TRBD1. In germline, CDR1 is LNHDA, CDR2 SQIVND (reference sequence). Germline trimming cut 9 bases from V and 2 bases from J; bases unmatched to any gene: 7. The CDR3 runs to 13 residues. CDR3 sequence: CASRDRVTYEQYF. The DNA of the CDR3 is TGTGCCAGCCGCGACAGGGTGACCTACGAGCAGTACTTC.

CDR3 coding DNA: TGTGCCATCAGTGCACAGGGGAACACTGAAGCTTTCTTT. Its translation is CAISAQGNTEAFF. The rearrangement joins TRBV10-3 to TRBJ1-1, with D perhaps TRBD1 (6 bases). Looked up from germline, CDR1 is ENHRY and CDR2 is SYGVKD. Trimming took off 4 bases at V and 1 base at J, with 7 bases between the two ends. This CDR3 region has 13 residues.

V usage is TRBV7-8 and J usage is TRBJ2-7, with a tentative D call TRBD1 (9 bases). The CDR3 is 17 amino acids. Germline V gene sequence: CDR1 SGHVS, CDR2 FQNEAQ. Trimming removed 0 bases from V and 5 bases from J, with 20 bases in between. CDR3 sequence: CASSLALGGDRAHEQYF. The CDR3 DNA reads TGTGCCAGCAGCTTAGCGCTCGGGGGGGACAGGGCCCACGAGCAGTACTTC.

This clone showed up just a few times. This chain links TRBV19 with TRBJ1-6; TRBD1 matches 11 bases. CDR1 is LNHDA and CDR2 is SQIVND in the germline V gene (reference sequence). The V segment lost 6 bases and the J segment 10 bases; nucleotides outside the gene matches: 8. CDR3 length: 15 residues. The CDR3 region is CASRPGQGDGSPLHF. The CDR3 nucleotides are TGTGCCAGTAGACCGGGACAGGGGGACGGGTCACCCCTCCACTTT.

This clone was seen more than once but under ten times. The chain carries TRBV5-1 and TRBJ1-5; 10 bases match TRBD1. The V gene end was trimmed by 4 bases and the J gene end by 0 bases; junction bases not matched to a gene: 4. Per the germline V gene, CDR1 is SGHRS and CDR2 is YFSETQ. The CDR3 has 16 amino acids. In DNA, the CDR3 is TGCGCCAGCAGCGTTGGGACAGGGGATAGCAATCAGCCCCAGCATTTT. Residues: CASSVGTGDSNQPQHF.

This rearrangement joins TRBV27 to TRBJ1-5; TRBD1 matches at 7 bases. The CDR3 sequence is 15 residues long. The germline gives CDR1 MNHEY, CDR2 SMNVEV (reference sequence). Trimming cost V 6 bases and J 2 bases; bases outside gene matches: 7. The CDR3 region is CASRIRGDGNQPQHF. In DNA, the CDR3 is TGTGCCAGCAGGATCAGGGGGGATGGCAATCAGCCCCAGCATTTT.